Shown below are 16 T cell receptor beta chains from a single sample sequenced in a study of CD8 T cells in Susac syndrome. Reverse transcription of about 0.5 to 1 ug RNA used random hexamers. TCRdb redid the calling of the immunoSEQ multiplex PCR reads with MiXCR, one entry per CDR3 protein. The sample contains approximately 180,000 distinct CDR3 sequences, 90% to 95% of which appear only once. The specimen was CD4+ T cells from PBMCs. Every receptor here comes from a human donor with Susac syndrome.

The rearrangement links TRBV5-4 to TRBJ1-2; maybe TRBD1 (6 bases). V was cut by 4 bases and J by 7 bases, with 20 bases left in between. Germline V CDR1 and CDR2: SGHNT, YYREEE (reference sequence). The length of the CDR3 is 15 residues. For the CDR3, the DNA is TGTGCCAGCAGCGTAGAACAGGGTACCACAGGTGGCTACACCTTC. Translated: CASSVEQGTTGGYTF.

This rearrangement joins TRBV20-1 to TRBJ1-5, with 8 bases fitting TRBD1. Germline trimming cut 2 bases from V and 7 bases from J; bases unmatched to any gene: 7. The CDR3 has 14 residues. CDR1 is DFQATT and CDR2 is SNEGSKA in the germline V gene (reference sequence). As DNA, the CDR3 is TGCAGTGCTAGACGTACAGGGGGGGGACAGCCCCAGCATTTT. Its translation: CSARRTGGGQPQHF.

The CDR3 bases are TGTGCCAGCAGAGGACTAGCCGCGGAGACCCAGTACTTC. Its translation is CASRGLAAETQYF. The chain uses TRBV6-1 and TRBJ2-5; 8 nucleotides align to TRBD2. Unmatched junction bases numbered 5, after V lost 6 bases and J lost 5 bases. The germline V gene has CDR1 MNHNS and CDR2 SASEGT. The CDR3 is made up of 13 amino acids.

The chain's CDR3 is CSARVASGVYEQYF. The CDR3 DNA sequence: TGCAGTGCTAGAGTCGCTAGCGGGGTATACGAGCAGTACTTC. The J gene is TRBJ2-7, the V gene TRBV20-1; TRBD2 matches 9 bases. Germline V gene lookup returns CDR1 DFQATT and CDR2 SNEGSKA (reference sequence). The CDR3 contains 14 residues. V shed 1 base, J shed 4 bases, and the junction held 5 bases outside the gene matches.

Notes on this clonotype: One end of the junction does not line up with germline, which may come from a read error. The chain joins TRBV4-1 to TRBJ1-2, with 7 nucleotides matching TRBD1. CDR1 and CDR2 from the germline V gene are MGHRA and YSYEKL. This CDR3 comprises 14 residues. The CDR3 sequence is CASSQETGDYGYTF. The CDR3 nucleotides are TGTGCCAGCAGCCAAGAAACAGGGGACTATGGCTACACCTTC.

This clonotype was seen a single time. The chain joins TRBV12-3 or TRBV12-4 to TRBJ2-7, with D perhaps matching TRBD1 or TRBD2 (5 bases each). The V end was cut by 4 bases, the J end by 2 bases, with 15 bases between. This CDR3 has 15 amino acids. CDR3 sequence reads: CASSYRAQGAYEQYF. The CDR3 DNA follows: TGTGCCAGCAGTTACCGGGCCCAGGGAGCCTACGAGCAGTACTTC.

The chain carries TRBV7-3 and TRBJ2-2; D call uncertain. V was pared by 1 base and J by 1 base, with 7 bases between. CDR3 length equals 15 residues. CDR1 SGHTA and CDR2 FQGTGA come from the germline V gene. The CDR3 is CASSLSAGNTGELFF. The CDR3, as DNA: TGTGCCAGCAGCTTAAGTGCAGGGAACACCGGGGAGCTGTTTTTT.

This chain links TRBV28 with TRBJ1-2; 9 bases align to TRBD1. Germline trimming cut 7 bases from V and 3 bases from J; bases unmatched to any gene: 6. Germline V lookup: CDR1 MDHEN, CDR2 SYDVKM. This CDR3 has 14 amino acids. CDR3 loop: CASKGGQGYYGYTF. The CDR3 region has the DNA TGTGCCAGCAAAGGGGGACAGGGATACTATGGCTACACCTTC.

The chain is built from TRBV18 and TRBJ2-3; D gene uncertain. The V end was cut by 4 bases, the J end by 4 bases, with 9 bases between. This CDR3 region has 13 residues. The V gene's germline CDR1 is KGHSH and CDR2 LQKENI. The CDR3: CASSQGVSDTQYF. The CDR3 DNA reads as TGTGCCAGCTCACAAGGTGTCTCAGATACGCAGTATTTT. Together with reference TRBV18 and TRBJ2-3, the CDR3 gives the full variable domain: NAGVMQNPRHLVRRRGQEARLRCSPMKGHSHVYWYRQLPEEGLKFMVYLQKENIIDESGMPKERFSAEFPKEGPSILRIQQVVRGDSAAYFCASSQGVSDTQYFGPGTRLTVL.

This sequence joins TRBV25-1 and TRBJ2-6, with 7 nucleotides matching TRBD2. Looked up from germline, CDR1 is MGHDK and CDR2 is SYGVNS. Germline trimming cut 6 bases from V and 2 bases from J; bases unmatched to any gene: 4. The CDR3 covers 15 residues. This CDR3 reads CASSQGGTGANVLTF. In DNA form, the CDR3 reads TGTGCCAGCAGCCAGGGAGGGACTGGGGCCAACGTCCTGACTTTC. Full variable domain (rest looked up from reference TRBV25-1 and TRBJ2-6): EADIYQTPRYLVIGTGKKITLECSQTMGHDKMYWYQQDPGMELHLIHYSYGVNSTEKGDLSSESTVSRIRTEHFPLTLESARPSHTSQYLCASSQGGTGANVLTFGAGSRLTVL.

DNA of the CDR3: TGTGCCAGCTCACAAGGGACAGGGGATCAGCCCCAGCATTTT. It specifies CASSQGTGDQPQHF. This sequence joins TRBV18 and TRBJ1-5; TRBD1 matches 10 bases. In germline, CDR1 is KGHSH, CDR2 LQKENI. V trimming: 4 bases; J trimming: 5 bases; junction bases outside the gene matches: 2. The CDR3 loop spans 14 amino acids.

The genes are TRBV16 and TRBJ1-1; D call uncertain. V was clipped by 2 bases and J by 1 base, with 5 bases between them. Germline V lookup: CDR1 KGHSY, CDR2 FQNENV. The CDR3 length is 13 residues. This chain's CDR3 is CASSQTQNTEAFF. DNA of the CDR3: TGTGCCAGCAGCCAAACCCAGAACACTGAAGCTTTCTTT.

The chain recombines TRBV19 with TRBJ1-2; D might be TRBD1 (6 bases). CDR1 LNHDA and CDR2 SQIVND come from the germline V gene (reference sequence). CDR3 size: 16 residues. V lost 0 bases to trimming and J lost 7 bases, with 18 bases between them. The CDR3 sequence is CASSIDALSGASGYTF. CDR3 in DNA: TGTGCCAGTAGTATAGATGCCTTGTCAGGGGCTAGTGGCTACACCTTC.

This clonotype was detected once. The genes are TRBV11-3 and TRBJ2-1; 7 positions agree with TRBD1. V lost 1 base, J lost 7 bases, and 4 bases stayed unmatched. The CDR3 has 14 residues. Germline loops: CDR1 SGHNT, CDR2 YENEEA. The CDR3 bases are TGTGCCAGCAGCTTAGGATTACAGGGGAATGAGCAGTTCTTC. This codes for CASSLGLQGNEQFF.

This chain links TRBV29-1 with TRBJ1-1; D call uncertain. The CDR3 has 15 amino acids. Germline V gene lookup returns CDR1 SQVTM and CDR2 ANQGSEA. Trimming removed 5 bases at V and 0 bases at J, with 16 bases between. CDR3 protein: CSVSRGDFMNTEAFF. As DNA, the CDR3 is TGCAGCGTTTCTCGGGGAGACTTCATGAACACTGAAGCTTTCTTT.

This clonotype appeared a single time. The chain joins TRBV10-3 to TRBJ2-2; 10 bases are a match to TRBD2. V shed 0 bases and J 7 bases; nucleotides not matched to a gene: 11. The CDR3 has 18 residues. CDR1 ENHRY and CDR2 SYGVKD come from the germline V gene. The CDR3 is CAISESRTSGWEDGELFF. The CDR3 DNA reads TGTGCCATCAGTGAGTCGCGGACTAGCGGTTGGGAAGACGGGGAGCTGTTTTTT.